This T cell receptor (beta chain) was sequenced in a study of blood T cell repertoires in COVID-19. Study at large: Spain, Italy and the United States supplied samples that represented acute and convalescent COVID-19. Sample material is recorded as cDNA or gDNA derived from T cells, B-cell-depleted T cells, or PBMCs.

V was pared by 3 bases and J by 2 bases, with 4 bases of the junction left unmatched. This CDR3 is built from 15 residues. Germline CDR1 reads KGHSH; CDR2 reads LQKENI. In the authors' methods: Estimated nucleated cell counts came from reference gene primer amplification. Assay: immunoSEQ multiplex PCR; the TCRdb copy retains only in-frame clones and omits some. That table furnishes V, J and clone size, whereas the DNA furnished D and trimming. The sample shows about 250,000 clones, 80% to 90% of them seen only once. This clonotype was sampled from a man older than 75 with acute or convalescent COVID-19. V and J are TRBV18 and TRBJ2-1, with TRBD1 identical over 7 bases. The sequenced sample consisted of peripheral blood. CDR3 protein: CASSPPGQPYNEQFF. DNA for the CDR3: TGTGCCAGCTCACCTCCGGGACAGCCCTACAATGAGCAGTTCTTC.